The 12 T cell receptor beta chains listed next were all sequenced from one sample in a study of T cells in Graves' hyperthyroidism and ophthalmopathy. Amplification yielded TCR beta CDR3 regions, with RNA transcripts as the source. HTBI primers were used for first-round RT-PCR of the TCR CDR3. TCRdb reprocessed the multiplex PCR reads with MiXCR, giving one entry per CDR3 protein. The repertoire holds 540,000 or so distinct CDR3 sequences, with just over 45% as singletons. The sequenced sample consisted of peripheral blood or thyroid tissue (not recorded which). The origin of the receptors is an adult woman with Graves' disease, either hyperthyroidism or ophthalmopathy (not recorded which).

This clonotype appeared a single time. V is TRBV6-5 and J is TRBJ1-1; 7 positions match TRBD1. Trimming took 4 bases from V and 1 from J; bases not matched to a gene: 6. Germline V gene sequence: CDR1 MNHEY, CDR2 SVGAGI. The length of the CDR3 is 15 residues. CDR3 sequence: CASSSPDRRNTEAFF. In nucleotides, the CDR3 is TGTGCCAGCAGTTCCCCGGACAGGCGGAACACTGAAGCTTTCTTT.

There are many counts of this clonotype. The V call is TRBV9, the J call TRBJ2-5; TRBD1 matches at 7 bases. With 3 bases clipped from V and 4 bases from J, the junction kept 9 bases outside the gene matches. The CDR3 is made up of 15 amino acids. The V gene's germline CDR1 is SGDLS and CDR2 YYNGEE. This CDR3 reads CASSGDSAFLETQYF. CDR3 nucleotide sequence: TGTGCCAGCAGCGGGGACAGCGCCTTTTTAGAGACCCAGTACTTC. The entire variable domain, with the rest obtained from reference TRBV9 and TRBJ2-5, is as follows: DSGVTQTPKHLITATGQRVTLRCSPRSGDLSVYWYQQSLDQGLQFLIQYYNGEERAKGNILERFSAQQFPDLHSELNLSSLELGDSALYFCASSGDSAFLETQYFGPGTRLLVL.

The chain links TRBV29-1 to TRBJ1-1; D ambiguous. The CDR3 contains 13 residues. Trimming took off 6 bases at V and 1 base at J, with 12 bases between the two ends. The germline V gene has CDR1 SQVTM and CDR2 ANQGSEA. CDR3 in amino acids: CSVLGRANTEAFF. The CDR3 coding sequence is TGCAGCGTCCTTGGCAGAGCGAACACTGAAGCTTTCTTT.

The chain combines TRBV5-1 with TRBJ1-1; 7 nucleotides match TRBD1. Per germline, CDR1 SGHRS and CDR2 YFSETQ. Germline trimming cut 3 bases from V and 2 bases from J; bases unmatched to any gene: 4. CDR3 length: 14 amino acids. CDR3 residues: CASSSTGINTEAFF. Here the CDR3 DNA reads TGCGCCAGCAGCTCGACAGGGATCAACACTGAAGCTTTCTTT.

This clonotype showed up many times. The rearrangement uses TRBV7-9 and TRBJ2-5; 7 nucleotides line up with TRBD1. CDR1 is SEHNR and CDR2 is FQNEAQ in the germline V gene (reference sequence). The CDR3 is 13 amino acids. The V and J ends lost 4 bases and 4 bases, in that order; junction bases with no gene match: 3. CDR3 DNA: TGTGCCAGCAGCTGGACAGGTTTAGAGACCCAGTACTTC. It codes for CASSWTGLETQYF.

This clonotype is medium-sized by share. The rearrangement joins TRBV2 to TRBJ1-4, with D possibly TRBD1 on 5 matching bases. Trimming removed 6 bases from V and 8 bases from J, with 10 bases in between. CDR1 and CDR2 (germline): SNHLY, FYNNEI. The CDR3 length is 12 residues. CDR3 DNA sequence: TGTGCCAGCAGGGACATACAGGAAAAACTGTTTTTT. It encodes CASRDIQEKLFF.

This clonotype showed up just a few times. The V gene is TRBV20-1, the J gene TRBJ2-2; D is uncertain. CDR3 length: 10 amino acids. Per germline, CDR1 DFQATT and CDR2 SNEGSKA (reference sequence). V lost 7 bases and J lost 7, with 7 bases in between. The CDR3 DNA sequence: TGCAGTGTACTCAACGGGGAGCTGTTTTTT. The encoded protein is CSVLNGELFF.

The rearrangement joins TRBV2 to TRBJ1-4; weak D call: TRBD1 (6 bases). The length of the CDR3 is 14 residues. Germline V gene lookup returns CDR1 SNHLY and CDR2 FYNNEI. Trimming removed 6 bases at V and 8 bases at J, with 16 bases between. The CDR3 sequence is CASSLGGQVEKLFF. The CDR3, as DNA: TGTGCCAGCAGCTTAGGGGGACAAGTGGAAAAACTGTTTTTT.

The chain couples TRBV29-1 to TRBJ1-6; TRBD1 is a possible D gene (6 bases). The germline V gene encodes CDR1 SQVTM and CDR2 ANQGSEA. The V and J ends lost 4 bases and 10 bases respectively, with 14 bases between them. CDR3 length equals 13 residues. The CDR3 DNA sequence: TGCAGCGTTGGAGGGGGGACAAGCTCACCCCTCCACTTT. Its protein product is CSVGGGTSSPLHF.

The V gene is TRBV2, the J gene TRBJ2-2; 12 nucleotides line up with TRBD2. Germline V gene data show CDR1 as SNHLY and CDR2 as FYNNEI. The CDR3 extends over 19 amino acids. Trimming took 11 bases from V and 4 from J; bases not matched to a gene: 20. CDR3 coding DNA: TGTGCCTCAGTGAGAGGGGAGACTCTAGCGGGAGGGGGCACCGGGGAGCTGTTTTTT. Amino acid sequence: CASVRGETLAGGGTGELFF.

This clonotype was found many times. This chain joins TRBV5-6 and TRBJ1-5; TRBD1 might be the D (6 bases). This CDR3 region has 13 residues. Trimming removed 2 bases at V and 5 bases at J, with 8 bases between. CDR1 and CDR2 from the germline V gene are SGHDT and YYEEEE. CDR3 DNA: TGTGCCAGCAGCTTCGCAGGGGATCAGCCCCAGCATTTT. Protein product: CASSFAGDQPQHF.

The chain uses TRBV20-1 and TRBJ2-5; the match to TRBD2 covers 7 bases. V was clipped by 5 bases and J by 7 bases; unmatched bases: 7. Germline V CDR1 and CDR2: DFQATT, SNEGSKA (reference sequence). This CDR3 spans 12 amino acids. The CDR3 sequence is CSAGGGGGTQYF. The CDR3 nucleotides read TGCAGTGCTGGGGGGGGGGGGGGGACCCAGTACTTC.